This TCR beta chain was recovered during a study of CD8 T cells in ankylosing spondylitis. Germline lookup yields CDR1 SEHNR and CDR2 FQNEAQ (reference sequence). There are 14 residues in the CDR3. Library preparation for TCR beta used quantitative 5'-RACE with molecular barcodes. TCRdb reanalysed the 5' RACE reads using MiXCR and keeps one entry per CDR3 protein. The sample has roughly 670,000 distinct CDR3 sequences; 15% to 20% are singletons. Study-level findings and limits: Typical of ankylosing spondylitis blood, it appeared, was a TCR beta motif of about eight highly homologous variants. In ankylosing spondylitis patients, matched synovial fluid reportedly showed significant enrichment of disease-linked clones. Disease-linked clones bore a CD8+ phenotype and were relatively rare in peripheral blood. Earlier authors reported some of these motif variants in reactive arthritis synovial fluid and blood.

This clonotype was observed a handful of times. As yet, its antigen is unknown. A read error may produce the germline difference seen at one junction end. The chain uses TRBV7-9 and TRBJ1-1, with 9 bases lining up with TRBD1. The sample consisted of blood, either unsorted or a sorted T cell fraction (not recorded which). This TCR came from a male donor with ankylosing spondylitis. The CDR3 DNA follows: TGCGCCAGCAGCGCGACAGGGGGGAACACTGAAGCTTTCTTT. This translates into CASSATGGNTEAFF. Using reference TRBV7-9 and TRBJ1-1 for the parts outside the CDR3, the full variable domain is DTGVSQNPRHKITKRGQNVTFRCDPISEHNRLYWYRQTLGQGPEFLTYFQNEAQLEKSRLLSDRFSAERPKGSFSTLEIQRTEQGDSAMYLCASSATGGNTEAFFGQGTRLTVV.